Detailed here is one TCR beta chain. As yet, its antigen is unknown. TCRdb fed the 5' RACE reads into MiXCR, producing one record per CDR3 protein. The data contain around 340,000 distinct CDR3 sequences, approximately 8.8% of them singletons. This record belongs to a study of identical twins. Points from the study as a whole: Whereas memory repertoires showed no such difference, abundant cord blood beta clonotypes carried fewer insertions.

Germline CDR1 and CDR2: SQVTM and ANQGSEA. The length of the CDR3 is 13 residues. Deletions cut 3 bases from V and 6 bases from J, with 15 bases between. Material: naive T cells sorted from blood. The chain recombines TRBV29-1 with TRBJ2-7; no clear D gene. This receptor was taken from a woman in her fifties or sixties in good health. The CDR3 nucleotides read TGCAGCGTTGAGGAGCCATCACCGGGCGAGCAGTACTTC. Protein product: CSVEEPSPGEQYF.